This TCR beta chain appears in the sequencing data of a study of beta chain features in type 1 diabetes. Isolated RNA was reverse transcribed in full, so expressed TCRB transcripts were sequenced. Method: immunoSEQ multiplex PCR; TCRdb's copy keeps in-frame clones and lacks some. The sample yields about 140,000 clones, over 9.5% seen once. The CDR3 runs 16 residues. CDR1 is LGHNA, CDR2 YNFKEQ, per germline. V gave up 5 bases and J gave up 0 bases; unmatched junction bases: 9. The V and J genes are TRBV4-2 and TRBJ2-7; 8 bases agree with TRBD2. Sequences were obtained from naive CD4+ T cells from blood. The clonotype originates from a man in his late teens or twenties in good health. The CDR3: CASSWDLAGRSYEQYF. CDR3 bases: TGTGCCAGCAGCTGGGACTTAGCGGGGCGCTCCTACGAGCAGTACTTC.